This is a list of T cell receptor beta chains from one sample in a study of blood T cell repertoires in COVID-19. Assay used: immunoSEQ multiplex PCR; TCRdb lists only in-frame clones, some missing. The data contain 70,000 to 85,000 clones, about four fifths of them singletons. The sequencing sample was made of peripheral blood. The receptors derive from a man at least 80 years old with active or convalescent COVID-19. The CDR3 runs from the conserved cysteine through the conserved F or W. The D gene is left open where the match is weak. The size field is filled for only some rows; it gives once, few, many or a size class.

clone_size	v_call	j_call	d_call	cdr3_aa	cdr3_nt
.	TRBV7-3	TRBJ2-2	TRBD1	CASAPPGTGRTGELFF	TGTGCCAGCGCCCCCCCCGGGACAGGGCGGACCGGGGAGCTGTTTTTT
.	TRBV20-1	TRBJ2-7	TRBD2	CSASVQRAGTSYEQYF	TGCAGTGCTAGTGTTCAGAGAGCGGGAACCTCCTACGAGCAGTACTTC
once	TRBV2	TRBJ1-6	TRBD1	CASRSVTNRGQNSPLHF	TGTGCCAGCAGGAGTGTGACCAACAGGGGGCAAAATTCACCCCTCCACTTT
.	TRBV5-6	TRBJ2-7	TRBD2	CASSRGLAGVHEQYF	TGTGCCAGCAGCAGGGGACTAGCGGGAGTCCACGAGCAGTACTTC
.	TRBV28	TRBJ2-5	.	CASSLNRGLSETQYF	TGTGCCAGCAGTTTGAATAGGGGGTTATCGGAGACCCAGTACTTC
.	TRBV6-2/TRBV6-3	TRBJ1-2	.	CASSYASRGYGYTF	TGTGCCAGCAGTTACGCCTCCCGCGGCTATGGCTACACCTTC
once	TRBV19	TRBJ1-5	.	CASSNGGTSNQPQHF	TGTGCCAGTAGTAATGGGGGCACTAGCAATCAGCCCCAGCATTTT
few	TRBV4-1	TRBJ1-1	.	CASSPTPTAIEAFF	TGCGCCAGCAGCCCGACTCCGACAGCTATTGAAGCTTTCTTT
once	TRBV27	TRBJ2-7	TRBD2	CASSLDPSGPGEQYF	TGTGCCAGCAGTTTAGACCCTAGCGGCCCTGGCGAGCAGTACTTC
.	TRBV4-3	TRBJ2-2	TRBD2	CASSQNSGRAAGELFF	TGCGCCAGCAGCCAGAATAGCGGGAGGGCCGCCGGGGAGCTGTTTTTT
.	TRBV15	TRBJ1-2	.	CATSPRDLLQGSYGYTF	TGTGCCACCAGCCCCCGGGACTTATTACAAGGGTCCTATGGCTACACCTTC
few	TRBV7-2	TRBJ1-1	TRBD1	CASSFRGWNTEAFF	TGTGCCAGCAGCTTCAGGGGGTGGAACACTGAAGCTTTCTTT
.	TRBV28	TRBJ2-1	TRBD2	CASKALAGGRANEQFF	TGTGCCAGCAAGGCCCTAGCGGGAGGGCGGGCCAATGAGCAGTTCTTC
.	TRBV25-1	TRBJ2-5	.	CASSESGAAGYATQYF	TGTGCCAGCAGTGAATCTGGGGCGGCGGGGTATGCGACCCAGTACTTC
few	TRBV2	TRBJ2-5	.	CASSGGVTPETQYF	TGTGCCAGCAGTGGCGGGGTTACTCCAGAGACCCAGTACTTC
.	TRBV6-5	TRBJ2-2	.	CASSYSSARRTGELFF	TGTGCCAGCAGTTACTCCTCAGCGAGGAGAACCGGGGAGCTGTTTTTT
.	TRBV28	TRBJ2-7	.	CASSLPGVLYEQYF	TGTGCCAGCAGTTTACCGGGAGTCCTCTACGAGCAGTACTTC
.	TRBV6-4	TRBJ2-1	TRBD1	CASSRDRGFDEQFF	TGTGCCAGCAGTCGGGACAGGGGTTTTGATGAGCAGTTCTTC
.	TRBV5-4	TRBJ2-7	.	CASSLPGFGEQYF	TGTGCCAGCAGCTTGCCGGGGTTCGGTGAGCAGTACTTC
.	TRBV6-5	TRBJ1-2	TRBD1	CATSDRGRNYGYTF	TGTGCCACCTCAGACAGGGGGCGAAACTATGGCTACACCTTC
.	TRBV5-3	TRBJ1-5	TRBD1	CARSWTGDQPQHF	TGTGCCAGAAGCTGGACAGGGGATCAGCCCCAGCATTTT
.	TRBV19	TRBJ1-2	TRBD1	CASSRQLSGGVGYTF	TGTGCCAGTAGTAGGCAGCTATCAGGGGGAGTTGGCTACACCTTC
.	TRBV5-1	TRBJ2-7	TRBD1	CASSRTGIGQYF	TGCGCCAGCAGCAGGACAGGCATCGGGCAGTACTTC
.	TRBV7-9	TRBJ1-2	.	CASSSTESNYGYTF	TGTGCCAGCAGCTCGACAGAGTCGAACTATGGCTACACCTTC
many	TRBV7-2	TRBJ2-4	.	CASSEQGRDIQYF	TGTGCCAGCAGCGAACAGGGTAGGGACATTCAGTACTTC
.	TRBV28	TRBJ1-2	.	CASSLGQLNGYTF	TGTGCCAGCAGTTTAGGGCAGCTGAATGGCTACACCTTC
.	TRBV11-2	TRBJ2-5	TRBD2	CASSETGGVETQYF	TGTGCCAGCAGCGAAACGGGGGGAGTAGAGACCCAGTACTTC
.	TRBV18	TRBJ1-1	.	CASSPPEANTEAFF	TGTGCCAGCTCACCACCGGAGGCGAACACTGAAGCTTTCTTT
.	TRBV2	TRBJ2-2	TRBD2	CASSEEAGGPLSGELFF	TGTGCCAGCAGTGAAGAAGCGGGAGGGCCCTTAAGCGGGGAGCTGTTTTTT
.	TRBV4-2	TRBJ2-7	TRBD2	CASSLGTSGGLSYEQYF	TGTGCCAGCAGCCTTGGGACTAGCGGGGGACTCTCCTACGAGCAGTACTTC
.	TRBV20-1	TRBJ1-1	.	CSATRGSAFF	TGCAGTGCCACTCGGGGTTCGGCTTTCTTT
few	TRBV27	TRBJ1-3	TRBD1	CASRGTGAAQRSGNTIYF	TGTGCCAGCAGGGGGACAGGGGCGGCTCAAAGGTCTGGAAACACCATATATTTT
.	TRBV7-2	TRBJ1-1	TRBD1	CASSSQGVRVNTEAFF	TGTGCCAGCAGCTCCCAGGGGGTCCGGGTGAACACTGAAGCTTTCTTT
few	TRBV3-1/TRBV3-2	TRBJ2-1	.	CASSQELGRDLYNEQFF	TGTGCCAGCAGCCAAGAATTGGGTCGGGATCTCTACAATGAGCAGTTCTTC
.	TRBV28	TRBJ1-4	.	CASSSAGATNEKLFF	TGTGCCAGCAGCTCCGCAGGGGCAACTAATGAAAAACTGTTTTTT
.	TRBV6-1	TRBJ1-2	.	CASSDSNYGYTF	TGTGCCAGCAGTGACAGTAACTATGGCTACACCTTC
.	TRBV6-1	TRBJ2-1	TRBD2	CASSAPSGRVGNEQFF	TGTGCCAGCAGTGCCCCTAGCGGGAGGGTGGGCAATGAGCAGTTCTTC